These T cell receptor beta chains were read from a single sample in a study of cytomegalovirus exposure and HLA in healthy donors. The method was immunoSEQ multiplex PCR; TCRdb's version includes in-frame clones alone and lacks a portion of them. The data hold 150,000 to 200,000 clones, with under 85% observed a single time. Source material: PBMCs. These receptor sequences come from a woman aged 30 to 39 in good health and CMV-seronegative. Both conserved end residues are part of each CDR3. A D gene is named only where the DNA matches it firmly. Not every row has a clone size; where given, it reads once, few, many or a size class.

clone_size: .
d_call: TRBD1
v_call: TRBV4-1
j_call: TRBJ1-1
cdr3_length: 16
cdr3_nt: TGCGCCAGCAGCCATCTCCAGACGACAGGGGACACTGAAGCTTTCTTT
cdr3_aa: CASSHLQTTGDTEAFF

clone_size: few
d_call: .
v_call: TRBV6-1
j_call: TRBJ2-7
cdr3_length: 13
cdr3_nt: TGTGCCAGCAGGCCGGGACACTCCTACGAGCAGTACTTC
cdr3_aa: CASRPGHSYEQYF

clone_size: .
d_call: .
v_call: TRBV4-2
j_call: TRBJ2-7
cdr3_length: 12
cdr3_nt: TGTGCCAGCAGCCCCACAGGGACCGAGCAGTACTTC
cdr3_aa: CASSPTGTEQYF

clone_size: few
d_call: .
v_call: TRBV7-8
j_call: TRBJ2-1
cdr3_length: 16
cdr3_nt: TGTGCCAGCAGCTTAGGCCTAGCCAAGACACACAATGAGCAGTTCTTC
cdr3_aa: CASSLGLAKTHNEQFF

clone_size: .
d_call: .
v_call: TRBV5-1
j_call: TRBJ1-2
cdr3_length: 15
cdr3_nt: TGCGCCAGCAGCTTGGCCGGGAGATCTGACTATGGCTACACCTTC
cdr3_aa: CASSLAGRSDYGYTF

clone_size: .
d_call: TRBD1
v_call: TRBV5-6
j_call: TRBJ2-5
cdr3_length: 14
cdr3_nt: TGTGCCAGCAGCCGGGGACAGGGCTTAGAGACCCAGTACTTC
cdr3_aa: CASSRGQGLETQYF

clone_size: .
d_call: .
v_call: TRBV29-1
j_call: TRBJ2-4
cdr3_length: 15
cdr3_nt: TGCAGCGCCGAGTCCGGGGGGCTAGCCAAAAACATTCAGTACTTC
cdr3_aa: CSAESGGLAKNIQYF

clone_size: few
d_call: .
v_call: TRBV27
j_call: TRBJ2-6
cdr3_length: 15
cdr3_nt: TGTGCCAGCAGTTTCGGGGTCTCTGGGGCCAACGTCCTGACTTTC
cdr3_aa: CASSFGVSGANVLTF

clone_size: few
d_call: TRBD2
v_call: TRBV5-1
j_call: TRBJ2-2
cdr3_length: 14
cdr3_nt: TGCGCCAGCAGCTCTGGACTAGTGGCCGGGGAGCTGTTTTTT
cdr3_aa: CASSSGLVAGELFF

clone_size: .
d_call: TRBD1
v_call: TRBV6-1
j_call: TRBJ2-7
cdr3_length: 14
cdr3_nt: TGTGCCAGCAGGGGACAGAAAAAATCCTACGAGCAGTACTTC
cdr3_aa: CASRGQKKSYEQYF

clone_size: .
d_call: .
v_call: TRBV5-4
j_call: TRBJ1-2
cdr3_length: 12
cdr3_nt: TGTGCCAGTACGACAGGCCTTCGGGGCTACACCTTC
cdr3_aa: CASTTGLRGYTF

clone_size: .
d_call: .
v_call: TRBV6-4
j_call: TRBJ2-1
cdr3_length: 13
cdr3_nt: TGTGCCAGCGGCAGCGACTCCTACAATGAGCAGTTCTTC
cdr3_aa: CASGSDSYNEQFF

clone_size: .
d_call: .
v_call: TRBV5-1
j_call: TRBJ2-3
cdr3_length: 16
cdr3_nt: TGCGCCAGCAGCGAGGCTAGGGGGGGAAGTGATTTGACGCAGTATTTT
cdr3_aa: CASSEARGGSDLTQYF

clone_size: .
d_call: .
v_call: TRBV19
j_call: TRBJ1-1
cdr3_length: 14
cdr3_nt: TGTGCCAGTAGTAGCTTTCGGACAGCCCCTGAAGCTTTCTTT
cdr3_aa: CASSSFRTAPEAFF

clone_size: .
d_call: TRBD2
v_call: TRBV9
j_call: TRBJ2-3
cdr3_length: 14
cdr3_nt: TGTGCCACTAGTGTGACGGGGGGGCCGGATACGCAGTATTTT
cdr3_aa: CATSVTGGPDTQYF

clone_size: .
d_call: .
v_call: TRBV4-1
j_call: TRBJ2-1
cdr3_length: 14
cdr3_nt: TGCGCCAGCAGGCTGGGAGGGGGTATTAATGAGCAGTTCTTC
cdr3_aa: CASRLGGGINEQFF

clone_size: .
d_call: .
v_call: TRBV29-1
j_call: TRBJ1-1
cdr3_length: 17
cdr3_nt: TGCAGCGTTCTCCTCAGTCAGGGGACTAGAAGGAGCACTGAAGCTTTCTTT
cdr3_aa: CSVLLSQGTRRSTEAFF

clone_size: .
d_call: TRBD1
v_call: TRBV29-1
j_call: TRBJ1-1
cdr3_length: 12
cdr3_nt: TGCAGCGCCAGGACAGGAGGGACTGAAGCTTTCTTT
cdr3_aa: CSARTGGTEAFF

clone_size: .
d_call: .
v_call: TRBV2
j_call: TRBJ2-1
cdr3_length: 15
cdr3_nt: TGTGCCAGCAGTGAACCCCGGGGGTCCTACAATGAGCAGTTCTTC
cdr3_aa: CASSEPRGSYNEQFF

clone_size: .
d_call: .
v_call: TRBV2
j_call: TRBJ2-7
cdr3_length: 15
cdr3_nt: TGTGCCAGCAGTGAAGTAGTGGGGACATACTACGAGCAGTACTTC
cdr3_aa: CASSEVVGTYYEQYF

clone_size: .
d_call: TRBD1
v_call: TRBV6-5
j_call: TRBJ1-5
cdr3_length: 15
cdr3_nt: TGTGCCAGCAGCCAGACAGGGAATAGCAATCAGCCCCAGCATTTT
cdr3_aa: CASSQTGNSNQPQHF

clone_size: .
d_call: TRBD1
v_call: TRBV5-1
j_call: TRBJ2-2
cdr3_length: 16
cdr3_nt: TGCGCCAGCAGCAACTCAGGGACAGGGAACACCGGGGAGCTGTTTTTT
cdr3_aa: CASSNSGTGNTGELFF

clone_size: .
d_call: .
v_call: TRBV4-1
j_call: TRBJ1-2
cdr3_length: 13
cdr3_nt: TGCGCCAGCAGCCAACCCGGGGACTATGGCTACACCTTC
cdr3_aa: CASSQPGDYGYTF

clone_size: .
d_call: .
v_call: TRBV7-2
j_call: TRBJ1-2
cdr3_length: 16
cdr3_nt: TGTGCCAGCAGCTTAGTCCCCACAGGGACTAACTATGGCTACACCTTC
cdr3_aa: CASSLVPTGTNYGYTF

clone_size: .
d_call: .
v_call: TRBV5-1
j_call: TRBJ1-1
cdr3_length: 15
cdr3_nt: TGCGCCAGCAGCACGTCCGGGTCTCGAGGTAATGAAGCTTTCTTT
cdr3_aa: CASSTSGSRGNEAFF

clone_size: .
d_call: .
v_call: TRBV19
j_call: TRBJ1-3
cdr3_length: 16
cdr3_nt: TGTGCCAGTAGCCCCCTCGACACCGTCTCTGGAAACACCATATATTTT
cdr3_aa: CASSPLDTVSGNTIYF

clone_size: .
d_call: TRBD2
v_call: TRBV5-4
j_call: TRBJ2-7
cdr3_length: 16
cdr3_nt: TGTGCCAGCAGCCTGGGACTAGCGGGGGGTGGGTACGAGCAGTACTTC
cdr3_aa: CASSLGLAGGGYEQYF

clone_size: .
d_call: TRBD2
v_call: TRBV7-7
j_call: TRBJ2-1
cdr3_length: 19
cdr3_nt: TGTGCCAGCAGCTTAGAATCTAGCGGGGGGCCTAGCTCCTACAATGAGCAGTTCTTC
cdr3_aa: CASSLESSGGPSSYNEQFF

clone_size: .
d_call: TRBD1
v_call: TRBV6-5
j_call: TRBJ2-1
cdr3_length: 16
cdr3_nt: TGTGCCAGCAGTTACTTGGGACAGGGCCCCTACAATGAGCAGTTCTTC
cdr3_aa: CASSYLGQGPYNEQFF

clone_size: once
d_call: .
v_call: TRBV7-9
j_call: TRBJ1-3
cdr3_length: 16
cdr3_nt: TGTGCCAGCAGCTTAGTATACACAGGCTCTGGAAACACCATATATTTT
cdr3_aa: CASSLVYTGSGNTIYF